These T cell receptor beta chains were read from a single sample in a study of cytotoxic CD8 clonotypes in ibrutinib-treated CLL. Data came from immunoSEQ multiplex PCR; TCRdb stores just in-frame clones and leaves some out. The table shows fewer than 25,000 clones, with 78% occurring only once. The sequencing here drew on PBMCs, taken before ibrutinib treatment. These receptors originate from a human donor with chronic lymphocytic leukemia. Both conserved end residues are part of each CDR3. Fields, in order: V gene, D gene, J gene, clone size, CDR3 DNA, CDR3 protein. D genes are given only for firm matches. Clone size is shown for a subset of rows, as once, few, many or a class of expanded clone.

TRBV19	NA	TRBJ1-5	NA	TGTGCCAGTAGTATCTCAGGGGAAGGTCAGCCCCAGCATTTT	CASSISGEGQPQHF
TRBV19	NA	TRBJ2-1	NA	TGTGCCAGTAGTATCAGCAATGAGCAGTTCTTC	CASSISNEQFF
TRBV7-9	NA	TRBJ2-3	medium-sized	TGTGCCAGCAGCCCGAATTGGTTTCCCATCACAGATACGCAGTATTTT	CASSPNWFPITDTQYF
TRBV5-4	TRBD2	TRBJ2-1	NA	TGTGCCAGCAGCCCCCCGTTAGGCGGCGGGAGTAGGAATGAGCAGTTCTTC	CASSPPLGGGSRNEQFF
TRBV15	NA	TRBJ1-1	NA	TGTGCCTTGGCCTTAGAAAGGACCACTGAAGCTTTCTTT	CALALERTTEAFF
TRBV5-1	NA	TRBJ2-1	NA	TGCGCCAGCAGCTTGGGGACTCGGCCGGGGGACAATGAGCAGTTCTTC	CASSLGTRPGDNEQFF
TRBV5-1	TRBD1	TRBJ1-2	NA	TGCGCCAGCAGCTCGGAGGCGACAGGGGGCGCTTATGGCTACACCTTC	CASSSEATGGAYGYTF
TRBV10-2	NA	TRBJ2-2	NA	TGCGCCAGCAGTGCAAGTGGGGGCACCGGGGAGCTGTTTTTT	CASSASGGTGELFF
TRBV5-6	NA	TRBJ1-2	NA	TGTGCCAGCAGCATTCAGGGGACTAACTATGGCTACACCTTC	CASSIQGTNYGYTF
TRBV28	TRBD2	TRBJ2-7	once	TGTGCCAGCAGTTTATGGGGACTAGCGGGAGGGCCAGGCGAGCAGTACTTC	CASSLWGLAGGPGEQYF
TRBV7-8	NA	TRBJ1-4	NA	TGTGCCAGCAGCTTAGGGTCGGCAGGCGGGGAAAAACTGTTTTTT	CASSLGSAGGEKLFF
TRBV6-5	NA	TRBJ1-2	NA	TGTGCCAGCACCCAGGATCGTCAGAGGCATGGCTACACCTTC	CASTQDRQRHGYTF
TRBV5-5	NA	TRBJ2-3	once	TGTGCCAGCAGCTCCTACACGAATACGCAGTATTTT	CASSSYTNTQYF
TRBV11-2	NA	TRBJ2-1	NA	TGTGCCAGCAGCTTAGAGACGGGTCAGCAGTTCTTC	CASSLETGQQFF
TRBV18	NA	TRBJ1-2	NA	TGTGCCAGCTCGCCGGGGGTCTATGGCTACACCTTC	CASSPGVYGYTF
TRBV5-4	NA	TRBJ2-3	NA	TGTGCCAGCACCATCATCCTGGGACGGAGCACAGATACGCAGTATTTT	CASTIILGRSTDTQYF
TRBV4-3	NA	TRBJ1-5	NA	TGCGCCAGCAGCCAAGATCTGGGCAGTGACCCCGCTCCCCATTTT	CASSQDLGSDPAPHF
TRBV5-6	NA	TRBJ2-1	NA	TGTGCCAGCAGCTTGCCGACAGGTAACAATGAGCAGTTCTTC	CASSLPTGNNEQFF
TRBV6-4	TRBD2	TRBJ2-1	NA	TGTGCCAGCAGTGGAGGGACTAGCGGGAGCAATGAGCAGTTCTTC	CASSGGTSGSNEQFF
TRBV7-2	NA	TRBJ2-5	NA	TGTGCCAGCAGCTTAGCGAAGGGGCCGGTGGAGACCCAGTACTTC	CASSLAKGPVETQYF
TRBV7-8	TRBD1	TRBJ1-1	NA	TGTGCCAGCAGCCTGACAGGGGGCACTGAAGCTTTCTTT	CASSLTGGTEAFF
TRBV11-2	TRBD1	TRBJ2-5	NA	TGTGCCAGCAGGCCAGGGGGTAGGGTAGGGTCCCTGACCCAGTACTTC	CASRPGGRVGSLTQYF
TRBV4-1	NA	TRBJ2-2	NA	TGCGCCAGCAGCGTAGGGCCCCACACCGGGGAGCTGTTTTTT	CASSVGPHTGELFF
TRBV2	NA	TRBJ2-2	NA	TGTGCCAGCAGTGCTCGGGGGAGCTCCGGGACCGGGGAGCTGTTTTTT	CASSARGSSGTGELFF
TRBV19	NA	TRBJ2-1	NA	TGTGCCAGTAGTACCGGACGGATGGAGCAGTTCTTC	CASSTGRMEQFF
TRBV6-6	NA	TRBJ1-2	NA	TGTGCCAGCAGTCAGACTACAGAATACGGCTACACCTTC	CASSQTTEYGYTF
TRBV5-4	NA	TRBJ2-7	NA	TGTGCCAGCAGCTTGGGCCCGGACGCCTACGAGCAGTACTTC	CASSLGPDAYEQYF
TRBV7-8	TRBD1	TRBJ1-2	few	TGTGCCAGCAGCTTAGTCGCCCGGGACAGGGCAGACTATGGCTACACCTTC	CASSLVARDRADYGYTF